Listed below are T cell receptor beta chains from one sample, sequenced in a study of human T cells and chemical hapten exposure. TCRdb re-derived calls from the RACE reads in MiXCR, one entry per CDR3 protein. The table lists roughly 38,000 distinct CDR3 sequences, under 15% of them singletons. The sample in question was whole blood, obtained in connection with sensitization to the hapten diphenylcyclopropenone (DPC). The receptors shown here come from a woman aged 30 to 39 with alopecia areata. Some clones in this sample may be carry-over from other donors' samples. The CDR3 runs from the conserved cysteine through the conserved F or W. The D gene is left open where the match is weak. Part of the rows lack a size; the others show once, few, many or a class for expanded clones.

d_call j_call v_call clone_size cdr3_nt cdr3_aa
NA TRBJ1-1 TRBV28 NA TGTGCCAGCACCACATATAACGGGGCGCTTTTCTTT CASTTYNGALFF
NA TRBJ1-4 TRBV29-1 NA TGCAGCGTTGCAGTGGGGAATGCGAATGAAAAACTGTTTTTT CSVAVGNANEKLFF
TRBD1 TRBJ1-1 TRBV29-1 NA TGCAGCGTTGAAGACCCAGGGGGCGGTACTGAAGCTTTCTTT CSVEDPGGGTEAFF
TRBD1 TRBJ2-2 TRBV27 many TGTGCCAGCAGTTCCCCGGCAATACAGGGGGCCGCGAACACCGGGGAGCTGTTTTTT CASSSPAIQGAANTGELFF
NA TRBJ1-6 TRBV2 many TGTGCCAGCAGGGAACCGGGACTACTTTCACCCCTCCACTTT CASREPGLLSPLHF
NA TRBJ2-5 TRBV7-3 many TGTGCCAGCAGCTTATTTGAGGGAGAGACCCAGTACTTC CASSLFEGETQYF
TRBD2 TRBJ2-1 TRBV18 NA TGTGCCAGCTCACCAGGGAGCGGGAGGGCCTCTACCTACAATGAGCAGTTCTTC CASSPGSGRASTYNEQFF
TRBD2 TRBJ2-1 TRBV7-9 NA TGTGCCAGCAGCTTAGGTCGAGGGAGGACTAGTCTAAATGAGCAGTTCTTC CASSLGRGRTSLNEQFF
TRBD2 TRBJ2-4 TRBV4-1 few TGCGCCAGCAGCCAAGGCGGGGGTTCAACTAGCGTCTTGACCAAAAACATTCAGTACTTC CASSQGGGSTSVLTKNIQYF
NA TRBJ1-6 TRBV28 once TGTGCCAGCAGTCGAGGGGACCTAACACACTCACCCCTCCACTTT CASSRGDLTHSPLHF
TRBD1 TRBJ1-5 TRBV20-1 many TGCAGTGCACGGACAGGGGGTACTATTCAGCCCCAGCATTTT CSARTGGTIQPQHF
NA TRBJ1-1 TRBV6-6 many TGTGCCAGCAGTTACGAGTATCACACTGAAGCTTTCTTT CASSYEYHTEAFF
NA TRBJ2-5 TRBV4-2 many TGTGCCAGCAGTCAAGGGACATCGGTGCAAGAGACCCAGTACTTC CASSQGTSVQETQYF
NA TRBJ1-5 TRBV4-3 NA TGCGCCAGCAGCCAAGACTTCAGTGGCAATCAGCCCCAGCATTTT CASSQDFSGNQPQHF
NA TRBJ1-1 TRBV7-2 many TGTGCCAGCAGCTTATATATTCGCACTGAAGCTTTCTTT CASSLYIRTEAFF
NA TRBJ1-5 TRBV28 many TGTGCCAGCGACCCTCTGAGCCAGGGGACCGATCAGCCCCAGCATTTT CASDPLSQGTDQPQHF
NA TRBJ2-3 TRBV7-9 NA TGTGCCAGCAGCTTGCTGCTACCAGATACGCAGTATTTT CASSLLLPDTQYF
NA TRBJ1-5 TRBV5-1 many TGCGCCAGCAGCTTGGGGACTGACCAGCCCCAGCATTTT CASSLGTDQPQHF
TRBD1 TRBJ1-5 TRBV7-2 few TGTGCCAGCAGCTCTGGACAGGGGGCTTATGAGCCCCAGCATTTT CASSSGQGAYEPQHF
NA TRBJ2-3 TRBV7-9 many TGTGCCAGCAGCCAGGGACGGACGGAGGTGGGGGATACGCAGTATTTT CASSQGRTEVGDTQYF
NA TRBJ2-1 TRBV6-2/TRBV6-3 NA TGTGCCAGCAGTTACGGCCAGGAGCAGTTCTTC CASSYGQEQFF
NA TRBJ2-5 TRBV7-7 few TGTGCTAGCAGCCATCGAGCGAGTAGGGGGACCCAGTACTTC CASSHRASRGTQYF
NA TRBJ2-5 TRBV5-5 many TGTGCCAGCAGCTTGGGGGGCCCAATCCAAGAGACCCAGTACTTC CASSLGGPIQETQYF
NA TRBJ1-6 TRBV6-6 many TGTGCCAGCACCCTTCCGGGGAATAATTCACCCCTCCACTTT CASTLPGNNSPLHF
NA TRBJ1-5 TRBV14 NA TGTGCCAGCAGCCAGCCAAGTTTCACCAGGGGAGGCAATCAGCCCCAGCATTTT CASSQPSFTRGGNQPQHF
NA TRBJ1-1 TRBV5-1 few TGCGCCAGCAGCTTGGATCTGGCGATGAACACTGAAGCTTTCTTT CASSLDLAMNTEAFF
NA TRBJ1-1 TRBV5-1 many TGCGCCAGCAGCTTGCAGGGCCCCGATCGTGGCACTGAAGCTTTCTTT CASSLQGPDRGTEAFF
NA TRBJ2-5 TRBV7-9 many TGTGCCAGCAGCTTCCGAAGAGAGGTGACGGGACAAGAGACCCAGTACTTC CASSFRREVTGQETQYF
NA TRBJ1-1 TRBV3-1 many TGTGCCAGCAGCCAAGCCCCTGGCCCGGGCCTCTTT CASSQAPGPGLF